This T cell receptor beta chain was identified in a study of human T cells and chemical hapten exposure. This clonotype came up many times. V lost 2 bases, J lost 5 bases, and 4 bases stayed unmatched. The CDR3 spans 15 residues. Germline assignment: CDR1 DFQATT and CDR2 SNEGSKA (reference sequence). Time point noted: pre-sensitization, week 0. Treatment here: therapeutic diphenylcyclopropenone sensitization with weekly scalp DPC. Unseparated into fractions, whole blood served as the source from which total RNA was extracted. TCRdb re-called the RACE reads with MiXCR, one entry per CDR3 protein. Of a few hundred thousand distinct CDR3 sequences listed, 5.5% are singletons.

Sequenced here: whole blood, sampled in connection with sensitization to the hapten diphenylcyclopropenone (DPC). The TCR sequence derives from a young woman with alopecia areata. Some clones in this sample may be carry-over from other donors' samples. The rearrangement links TRBV20-1 to TRBJ2-1, with 12 positions matching TRBD2. This CDR3 reads CSARSASGGDNEQFF. In DNA form, the CDR3 reads TGCAGTGCTAGAAGCGCTAGCGGGGGGGACAATGAGCAGTTCTTC.